Listed here are 8 T cell receptor beta chains from one sample, sequenced in a study of blood T cell repertoires in COVID-19. Repertoires were generated with immunoSEQ multiplex PCR, while TCRdb's copy carries only in-frame clones and drops some. The table includes some 60,000 clones, roughly 91% detected once. The sequenced sample consisted of peripheral blood. Receptors originate from a human donor in a cohort sampled during active COVID-19.

The chain has TRBV10-1 and TRBJ2-7; a possible D gene is TRBD1 (6 bases). This CDR3 contains 12 residues. Per germline, CDR1 WNHNN and CDR2 SYGVQD (reference sequence). V was cut by 3 bases and J by 6 bases, with 9 bases left in between. CDR3 amino acids: CASSDPGVEQYF. CDR3 DNA: TGCGCCAGCAGTGACCCAGGGGTCGAGCAGTACTTC.

V is TRBV5-1 and J is TRBJ2-3; 9 nucleotides match TRBD1. The CDR3 is 15 residues long. Germline-derived CDR1 and CDR2 are SGHRS and YFSETQ. J gave up 4 bases and V 1 base, and 4 bases lay outside the gene matches. CDR3 bases: TGCGCCAGCAGCTTGTCCGGGACAGGGTCAGATACGCAGTATTTT. Translated, it gives CASSLSGTGSDTQYF.

The V and J genes are TRBV6-1 and TRBJ2-7; tentative D call: TRBD1 (6 bases). This CDR3 has 13 residues. Germline V gives CDR1 MNHNS, CDR2 SASEGT. Trimming stripped 1 base from V and 2 bases from J, with 6 bases between. CDR3 in amino acids: CASSEGTAYEQYF. CDR3 sequence (DNA): TGTGCCAGCAGTGAAGGGACAGCCTACGAGCAGTACTTC.

The gene calls are TRBV19 and TRBJ2-3; TRBD1 is a possible D gene (5 bases). V shed 6 bases and J shed 4 bases, with 11 bases lying between them. Germline-derived CDR1 and CDR2 are LNHDA and SQIVND (reference sequence). The CDR3 spans 13 residues. CDR3 DNA: TGTGCCAGTAGCCCTGACAGTCCAGATACGCAGTATTTT. Translated, it gives CASSPDSPDTQYF.

The chain joins TRBV5-1 to TRBJ1-1; D unresolved. Germline V gene sequence: CDR1 SGHRS, CDR2 YFSETQ. CDR3 length: 16 amino acids. Trimming took 2 bases from V and 1 from J, leaving 15 bases between them. The CDR3 loop is CASSFGDRAANTEAFF. CDR3 sequence (DNA): TGCGCCAGCAGCTTCGGAGACCGCGCAGCGAACACTGAAGCTTTCTTT.

This clone showed up just once. The gene calls are TRBV4-3 and TRBJ1-2; D call uncertain. The germline V gene has CDR1 LGHNA and CDR2 YSLEER. Trimming pared 1 base from V and 2 bases from J, leaving 11 bases between. There are 15 residues in the CDR3. DNA of the CDR3: TGCGCCAGCAGCCAAGGGGCGACGGTCAACTATGGCTACACCTTC. As protein: CASSQGATVNYGYTF.

This sequence joins TRBV12-5 and TRBJ2-7; perhaps TRBD1 as D (6 bases). Germline V gene sequence: CDR1 LGHNT, CDR2 FRNRAP. V lost 1 base, J lost 0 bases, and 19 bases lay in between. The CDR3 runs to 18 residues. DNA for the CDR3: TGTGCTAGTGGTTTGGCGAAGGTGGGGGACAAGAGCTCCTACGAGCAGTACTTC. Its protein is CASGLAKVGDKSSYEQYF.

V usage is TRBV7-3 and J usage is TRBJ2-3, with TRBD1 matching 7 bases. Germline V gene sequence: CDR1 SGHTA, CDR2 FQGTGA. The CDR3 is 16 residues long. Losses at the gene ends were 3 bases for V and 2 bases for J; bases not matched to a gene: 8. CDR3 sequence reads: CASSFSGTVDTDTQYF. CDR3 in DNA: TGTGCCAGCAGCTTCTCCGGGACAGTCGACACAGATACGCAGTATTTT.